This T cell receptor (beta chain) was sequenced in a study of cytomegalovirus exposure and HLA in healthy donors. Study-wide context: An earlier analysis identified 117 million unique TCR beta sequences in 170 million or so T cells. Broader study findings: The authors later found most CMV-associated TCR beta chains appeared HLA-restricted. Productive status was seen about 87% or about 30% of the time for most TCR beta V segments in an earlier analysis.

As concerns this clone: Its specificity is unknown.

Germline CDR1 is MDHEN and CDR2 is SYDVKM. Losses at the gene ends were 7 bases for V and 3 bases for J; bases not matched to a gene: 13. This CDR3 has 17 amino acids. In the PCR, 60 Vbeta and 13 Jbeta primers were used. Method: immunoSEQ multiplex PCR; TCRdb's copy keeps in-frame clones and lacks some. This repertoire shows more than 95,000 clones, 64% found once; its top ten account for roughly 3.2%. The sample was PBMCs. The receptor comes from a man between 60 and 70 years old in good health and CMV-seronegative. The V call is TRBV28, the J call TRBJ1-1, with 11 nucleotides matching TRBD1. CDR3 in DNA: TGTGCCAGCACCGCCATCGGGACAGGGGGGGTGGACACTGAAGCTTTCTTT. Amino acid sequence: CASTAIGTGGVDTEAFF. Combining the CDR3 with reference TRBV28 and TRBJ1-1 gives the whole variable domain DVKVTQSSRYLVKRTGEKVFLECVQDMDHENMFWYRQDPGLGLRLIYFSYDVKMKEKGDIPEGYSVSREKKERFSLILESASTNQTSMYLCASTAIGTGGVDTEAFFGQGTRLTVV.